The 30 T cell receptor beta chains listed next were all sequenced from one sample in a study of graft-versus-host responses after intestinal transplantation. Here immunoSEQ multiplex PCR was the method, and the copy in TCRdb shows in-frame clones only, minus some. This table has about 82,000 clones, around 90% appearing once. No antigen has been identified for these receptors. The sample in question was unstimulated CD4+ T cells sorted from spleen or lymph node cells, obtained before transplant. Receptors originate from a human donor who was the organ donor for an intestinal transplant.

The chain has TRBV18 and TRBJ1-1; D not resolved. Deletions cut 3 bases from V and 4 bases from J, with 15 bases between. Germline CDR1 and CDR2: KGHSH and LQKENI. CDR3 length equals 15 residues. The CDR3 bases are TGTGCCAGCTCACCCTATTCGGGGTACGGCACTGAAGCTTTCTTT. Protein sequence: CASSPYSGYGTEAFF.

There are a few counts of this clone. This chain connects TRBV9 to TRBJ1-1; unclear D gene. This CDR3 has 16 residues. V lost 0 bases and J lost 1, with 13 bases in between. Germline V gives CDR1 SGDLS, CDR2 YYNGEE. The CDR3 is CASSVVGRLGNTEAFF. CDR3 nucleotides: TGTGCCAGCAGCGTAGTGGGGAGGCTAGGGAACACTGAAGCTTTCTTT. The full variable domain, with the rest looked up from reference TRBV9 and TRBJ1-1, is DSGVTQTPKHLITATGQRVTLRCSPRSGDLSVYWYQQSLDQGLQFLIQYYNGEERAKGNILERFSAQQFPDLHSELNLSSLELGDSALYFCASSVVGRLGNTEAFFGQGTRLTVV.

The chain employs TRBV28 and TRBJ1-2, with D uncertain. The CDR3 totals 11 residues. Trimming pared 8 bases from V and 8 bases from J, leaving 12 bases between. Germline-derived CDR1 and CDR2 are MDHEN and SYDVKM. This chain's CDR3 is CASGGFDGYTF. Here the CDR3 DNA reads TGTGCCAGCGGAGGGTTCGACGGCTACACCTTC.

The chain's CDR3 is CASSLSGGPSWNEQFF. CDR3 DNA sequence: TGTGCCAGCAGCTTATCGGGAGGGCCTTCATGGAATGAGCAGTTCTTC. The V gene is TRBV11-2, the J gene TRBJ2-1, with 8 bases fitting TRBD2. Germline V gene data show CDR1 as SGHAT and CDR2 as FQNNGV. The length of the CDR3 is 16 residues. J was trimmed by 7 bases and V by 2 bases; bases with no gene match: 10.

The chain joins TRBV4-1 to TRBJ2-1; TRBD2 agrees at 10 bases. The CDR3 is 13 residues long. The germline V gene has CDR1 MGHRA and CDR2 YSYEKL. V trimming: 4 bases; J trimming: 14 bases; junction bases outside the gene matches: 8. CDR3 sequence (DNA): TGCGCCAGCAGCCGAGATCTAGCGGGAGAAGAGTTCTTC. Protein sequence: CASSRDLAGEEFF.

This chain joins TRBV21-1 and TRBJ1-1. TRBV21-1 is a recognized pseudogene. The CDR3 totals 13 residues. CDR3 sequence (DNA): TGTGCCAGCAGCAAAGCGCGGAACACTGAAGCTTTCTTT. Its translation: CASSKARNTEAFF.

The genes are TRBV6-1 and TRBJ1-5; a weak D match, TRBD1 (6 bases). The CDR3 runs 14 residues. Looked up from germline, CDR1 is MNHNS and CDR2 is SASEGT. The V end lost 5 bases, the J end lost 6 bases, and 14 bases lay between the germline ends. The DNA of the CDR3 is TGTGCCAGCAGTAAACAGGGTATCGGTCAGCCCCAGCATTTT. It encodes CASSKQGIGQPQHF.

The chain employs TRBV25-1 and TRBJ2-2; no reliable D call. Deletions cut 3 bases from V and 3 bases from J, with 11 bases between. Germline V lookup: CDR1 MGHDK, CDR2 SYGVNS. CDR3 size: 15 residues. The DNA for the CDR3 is TGTGCCAGCAGTGATCCCCGACGGGACACCGGGGAGCTGTTTTTT. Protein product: CASSDPRRDTGELFF.

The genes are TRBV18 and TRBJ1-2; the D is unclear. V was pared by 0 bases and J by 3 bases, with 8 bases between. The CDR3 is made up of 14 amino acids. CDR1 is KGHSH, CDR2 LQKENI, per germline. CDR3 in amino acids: CASSPPQAYYGYTF. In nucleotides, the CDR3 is TGTGCCAGCTCACCACCCCAGGCCTACTATGGCTACACCTTC.

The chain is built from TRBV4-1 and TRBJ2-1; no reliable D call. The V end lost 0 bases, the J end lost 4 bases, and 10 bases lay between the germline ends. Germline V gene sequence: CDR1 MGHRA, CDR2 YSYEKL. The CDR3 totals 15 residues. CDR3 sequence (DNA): TGCGCCAGCAGCCAAGAACAACAAGTATACAATGAGCAGTTCTTC. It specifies CASSQEQQVYNEQFF.

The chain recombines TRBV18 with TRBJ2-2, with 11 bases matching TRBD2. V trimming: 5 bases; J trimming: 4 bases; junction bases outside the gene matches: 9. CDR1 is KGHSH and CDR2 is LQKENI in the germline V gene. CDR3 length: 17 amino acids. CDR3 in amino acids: CASSFTSGGYSTGELFF. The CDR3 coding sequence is TGTGCCAGCTCATTCACTAGCGGGGGCTACAGCACCGGGGAGCTGTTTTTT.

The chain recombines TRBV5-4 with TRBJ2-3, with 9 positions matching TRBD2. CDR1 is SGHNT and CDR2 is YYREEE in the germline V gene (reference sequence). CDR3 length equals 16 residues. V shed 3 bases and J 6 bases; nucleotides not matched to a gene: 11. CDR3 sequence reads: CASSYGAGGIGDTQYF. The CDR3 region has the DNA TGTGCCAGCAGCTATGGAGCGGGAGGAATCGGGGATACGCAGTATTTT.

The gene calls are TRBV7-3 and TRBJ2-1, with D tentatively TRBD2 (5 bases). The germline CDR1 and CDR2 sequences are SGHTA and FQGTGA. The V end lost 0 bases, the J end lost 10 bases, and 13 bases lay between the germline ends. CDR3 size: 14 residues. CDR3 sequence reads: CASSLTALASEQFF. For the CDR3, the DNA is TGTGCCAGCAGCTTAACGGCGCTAGCCTCAGAGCAGTTCTTC.

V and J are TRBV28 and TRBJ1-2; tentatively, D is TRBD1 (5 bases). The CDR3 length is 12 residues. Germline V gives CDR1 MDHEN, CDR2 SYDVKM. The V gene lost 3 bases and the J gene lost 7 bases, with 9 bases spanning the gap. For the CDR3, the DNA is TGTGCCAGCAGTTTTCCGGGACTTGGCTACACCTTC. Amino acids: CASSFPGLGYTF.

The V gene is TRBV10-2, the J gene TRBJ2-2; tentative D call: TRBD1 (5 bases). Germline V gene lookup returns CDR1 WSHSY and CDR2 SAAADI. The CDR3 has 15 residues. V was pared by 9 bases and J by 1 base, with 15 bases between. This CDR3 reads CASRPQELNTGELFF. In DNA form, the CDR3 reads TGCGCCAGTAGACCACAGGAGCTGAACACCGGGGAGCTGTTTTTT.

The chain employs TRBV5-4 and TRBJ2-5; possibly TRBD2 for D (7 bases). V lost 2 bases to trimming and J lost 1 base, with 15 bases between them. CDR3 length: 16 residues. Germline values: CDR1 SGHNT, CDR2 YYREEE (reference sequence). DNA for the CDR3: TGTGCCAGCAGCTTAATGGGCGGGGGCGTCCAAGAGACCCAGTACTTC. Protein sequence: CASSLMGGGVQETQYF.

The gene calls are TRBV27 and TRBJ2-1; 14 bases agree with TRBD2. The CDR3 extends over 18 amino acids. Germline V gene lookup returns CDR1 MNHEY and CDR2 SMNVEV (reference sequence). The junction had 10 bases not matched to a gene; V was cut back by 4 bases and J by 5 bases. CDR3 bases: TGTGCCAGCAGTTCGCCGGGACTAGCGGGGGCCATAGACAATGAGCAGTTCTTC. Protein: CASSSPGLAGAIDNEQFF.

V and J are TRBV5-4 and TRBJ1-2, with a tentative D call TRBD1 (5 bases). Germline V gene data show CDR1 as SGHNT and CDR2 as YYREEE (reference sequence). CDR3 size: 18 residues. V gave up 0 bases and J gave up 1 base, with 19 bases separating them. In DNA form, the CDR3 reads TGTGCCAGCAGCTTGGCCGGGGGGATTCGGACCAGTAACTATGGCTACACCTTC. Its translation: CASSLAGGIRTSNYGYTF.

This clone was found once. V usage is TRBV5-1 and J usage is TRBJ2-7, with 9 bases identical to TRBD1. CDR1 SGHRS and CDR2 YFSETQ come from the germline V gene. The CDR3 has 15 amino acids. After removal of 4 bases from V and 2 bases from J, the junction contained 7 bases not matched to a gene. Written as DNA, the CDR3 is TGCGCCAGCAGCCTGGGGACAGGGTGGGCCTACGAGCAGTACTTC. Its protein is CASSLGTGWAYEQYF.

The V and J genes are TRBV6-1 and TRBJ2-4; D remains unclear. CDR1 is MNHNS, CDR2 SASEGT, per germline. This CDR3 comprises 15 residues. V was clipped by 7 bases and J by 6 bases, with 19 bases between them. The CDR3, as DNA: TGTGCCAGCATATCCCCAGCGTCTCGCTCAAACATTCAGTACTTC. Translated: CASISPASRSNIQYF.

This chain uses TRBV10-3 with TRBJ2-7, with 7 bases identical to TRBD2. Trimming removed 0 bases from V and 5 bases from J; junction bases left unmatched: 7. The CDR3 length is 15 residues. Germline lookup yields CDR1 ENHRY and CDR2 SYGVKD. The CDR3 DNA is TGTGCCATCAGTGAGTCGACACTAGCGCGGGACGAGCAGTACTTC. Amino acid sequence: CAISESTLARDEQYF.

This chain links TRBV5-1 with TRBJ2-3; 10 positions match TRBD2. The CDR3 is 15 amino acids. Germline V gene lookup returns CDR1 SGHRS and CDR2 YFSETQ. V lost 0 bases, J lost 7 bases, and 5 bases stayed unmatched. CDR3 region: CASSLEVAGGNTQYF. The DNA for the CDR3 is TGCGCCAGCAGCTTGGAGGTAGCGGGAGGAAATACGCAGTATTTT.

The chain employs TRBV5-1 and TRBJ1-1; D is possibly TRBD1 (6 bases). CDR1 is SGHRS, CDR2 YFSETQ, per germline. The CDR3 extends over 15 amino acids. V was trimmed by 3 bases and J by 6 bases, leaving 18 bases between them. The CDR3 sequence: CASSSKAGGLSEAFF. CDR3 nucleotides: TGCGCCAGCAGCTCGAAGGCGGGGGGCCTATCTGAAGCTTTCTTT.

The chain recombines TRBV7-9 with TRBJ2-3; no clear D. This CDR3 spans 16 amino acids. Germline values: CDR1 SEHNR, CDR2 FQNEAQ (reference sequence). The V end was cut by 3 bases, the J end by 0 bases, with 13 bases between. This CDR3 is CASSFIGGISTDTQYF. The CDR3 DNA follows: TGTGCCAGCAGCTTTATCGGCGGAATAAGCACAGATACGCAGTATTTT.

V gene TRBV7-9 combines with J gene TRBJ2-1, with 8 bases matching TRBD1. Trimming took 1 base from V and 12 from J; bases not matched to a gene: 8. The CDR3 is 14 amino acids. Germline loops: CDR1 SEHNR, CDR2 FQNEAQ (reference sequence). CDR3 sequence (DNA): TGTGCCAGCAGCTTAGGGGGACAGGCCGGAAGGCAGTTCTTC. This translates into CASSLGGQAGRQFF. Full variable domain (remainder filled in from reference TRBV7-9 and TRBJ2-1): DTGVSQNPRHKITKRGQNVTFRCDPISEHNRLYWYRQTLGQGPEFLTYFQNEAQLEKSRLLSDRFSAERPKGSFSTLEIQRTEQGDSAMYLCASSLGGQAGRQFFGPGTRLTVL.

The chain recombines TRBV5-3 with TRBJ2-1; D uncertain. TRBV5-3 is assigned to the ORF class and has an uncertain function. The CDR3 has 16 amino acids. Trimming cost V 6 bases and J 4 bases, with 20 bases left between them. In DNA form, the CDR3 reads TGTGCCAGAATCTATGAACCTTACCCAATATACAATGAGCAGTTCTTC. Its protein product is CARIYEPYPIYNEQFF.

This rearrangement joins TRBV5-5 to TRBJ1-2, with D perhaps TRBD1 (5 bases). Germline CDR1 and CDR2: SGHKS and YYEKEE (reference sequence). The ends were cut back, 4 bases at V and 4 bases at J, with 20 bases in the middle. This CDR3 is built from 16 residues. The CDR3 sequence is CASSPFTDSKFYGYTF. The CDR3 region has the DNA TGTGCCAGCAGCCCTTTTACCGACAGCAAGTTCTATGGCTACACCTTC.

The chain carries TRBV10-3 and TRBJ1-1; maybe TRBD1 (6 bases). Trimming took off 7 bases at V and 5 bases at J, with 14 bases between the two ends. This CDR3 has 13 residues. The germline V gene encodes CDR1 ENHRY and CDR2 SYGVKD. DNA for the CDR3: TGTGCCATCAATAGTAACAGGGAGACTGAAGCTTTCTTT. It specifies CAINSNRETEAFF.

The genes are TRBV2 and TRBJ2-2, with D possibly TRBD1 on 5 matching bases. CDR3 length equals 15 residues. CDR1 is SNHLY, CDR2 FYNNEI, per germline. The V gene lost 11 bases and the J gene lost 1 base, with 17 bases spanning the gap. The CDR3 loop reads CACAMRQMNTGELFF. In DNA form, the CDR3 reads TGTGCCTGTGCCATGAGACAGATGAACACCGGGGAGCTGTTTTTT.

The CDR3 region is CASSRVRNTEAFF. The CDR3 region has the DNA TGTGCCAGCAGCCGAGTGCGAAACACTGAAGCTTTCTTT. V gene TRBV7-2 combines with J gene TRBJ1-1; no definite D call. This CDR3 contains 13 residues. Trimming left V 5 bases short and J 2 bases short, with 9 bases between. Germline V gene sequence: CDR1 SGHTA, CDR2 FQGNSA.